The rows below give T cell receptor beta chains drawn from one sample of a study of blood T cell repertoires in COVID-19. TCRdb keeps only in-frame clones here, not all; method: immunoSEQ multiplex PCR. The sample gives roughly 320,000 clones, under 90% of which show up once; 4% to 5% is in the top ten. The source material was PBMCs or T cells enriched from blood (not recorded which). The receptors come from a man aged 30 to 45 who had recovered from COVID-19. The CDR3 runs from the conserved cysteine through the conserved F or W. The D gene is left open where the match is weak.

J gene: TRBJ2-5
V gene: TRBV9
D gene: TRBD1
CDR3 protein: CASSATQGAPGETQYF
CDR3 DNA: TGTGCCAGCAGCGCCACTCAGGGGGCGCCTGGGGAGACCCAGTACTTC

J gene: TRBJ1-3
V gene: TRBV5-4
D gene: -
CDR3 protein: CASGINRAANTIYF
CDR3 DNA: TGTGCCAGCGGGATCAACAGGGCGGCAAACACCATATATTTT

J gene: TRBJ2-7
V gene: TRBV28
D gene: -
CDR3 protein: CASSPLGGGPYEQYF
CDR3 DNA: TGTGCCAGCAGTCCTCTAGGGGGGGGGCCCTACGAGCAGTACTTC

J gene: TRBJ1-1
V gene: TRBV5-1
D gene: -
CDR3 protein: CASSREGNTEAFF
CDR3 DNA: TGCGCCAGCAGCAGAGAGGGGAACACTGAAGCTTTCTTT

J gene: TRBJ2-7
V gene: TRBV19
D gene: TRBD2
CDR3 protein: CASSGGGLAGGFNEQYF
CDR3 DNA: TGTGCCAGTAGCGGGGGTGGACTAGCGGGAGGTTTTAACGAGCAGTACTTC

J gene: TRBJ1-2
V gene: TRBV12-3/TRBV12-4
D gene: -
CDR3 protein: CASSLNIVYF
CDR3 DNA: TGTGCCAGCAGCCTCAACATCGTTTACTTC

J gene: TRBJ2-2
V gene: TRBV11-3
D gene: -
CDR3 protein: CASSLDSTGELFF
CDR3 DNA: TGTGCCAGCAGCTTAGATAGCACCGGGGAGCTGTTTTTT

J gene: TRBJ2-7
V gene: TRBV4-1
D gene: TRBD1
CDR3 protein: CASSQGSRTGDSYEQYF
CDR3 DNA: TGCGCCAGCAGCCAAGGTTCGAGGACAGGGGACTCCTACGAGCAGTACTTC

J gene: TRBJ1-2
V gene: TRBV9
D gene: -
CDR3 protein: CASSVGGASNYGYTF
CDR3 DNA: TGTGCCAGCAGCGTAGGCGGGGCCTCTAACTATGGCTACACCTTC

J gene: TRBJ1-5
V gene: TRBV19
D gene: TRBD1
CDR3 protein: CASSTDTGAQARQPQHF
CDR3 DNA: TGTGCCAGTAGTACCGATACAGGGGCCCAAGCCCGGCAGCCCCAGCATTTT

J gene: TRBJ1-2
V gene: TRBV19
D gene: -
CDR3 protein: CASSIYGRRANYGYTF
CDR3 DNA: TGTGCCAGTAGTATATATGGTAGGAGAGCTAACTATGGCTACACCTTC

J gene: TRBJ2-7
V gene: TRBV11-2
D gene: -
CDR3 protein: CASSLGVLQDEQYF
CDR3 DNA: TGTGCCAGCAGCTTAGGAGTTCTACAGGACGAGCAGTACTTC

J gene: TRBJ2-7
V gene: TRBV3-1/TRBV3-2
D gene: -
CDR3 protein: CASSQASRQAYEQYF
CDR3 DNA: TGTGCCAGCAGCCAAGCGAGTAGGCAGGCTTACGAGCAGTACTTC

J gene: TRBJ1-5
V gene: TRBV27
D gene: -
CDR3 protein: CASHPRGGGSSNQPQHF
CDR3 DNA: TGTGCCAGCCACCCCCGCGGGGGAGGGTCTAGCAATCAGCCCCAGCATTTT

J gene: TRBJ1-1
V gene: TRBV6-5
D gene: -
CDR3 protein: CASSRTENTEAFF
CDR3 DNA: TGTGCCAGCAGCCGAACAGAGAACACTGAAGCTTTCTTT

J gene: TRBJ2-1
V gene: TRBV4-1
D gene: -
CDR3 protein: CASSQDLRASPIYDEQFF
CDR3 DNA: TGCGCCAGCAGCCAAGATCTGAGGGCTAGCCCTATCTACGATGAGCAGTTCTTC

J gene: TRBJ2-1
V gene: TRBV11-2
D gene: TRBD2
CDR3 protein: CASSFSAGEGWDEQFF
CDR3 DNA: TGTGCCAGCAGCTTTAGCGCGGGAGAGGGATGGGATGAGCAGTTCTTC

J gene: TRBJ2-3
V gene: TRBV29-1
D gene: -
CDR3 protein: CSVERGATDTQYF
CDR3 DNA: TGCAGCGTTGAACGGGGGGCCACAGATACGCAGTATTTT

J gene: TRBJ2-2
V gene: TRBV9
D gene: -
CDR3 protein: CASSVAIVGRGTGELFF
CDR3 DNA: TGTGCCAGCAGCGTAGCTATAGTGGGACGGGGGACCGGGGAGCTGTTTTTT

J gene: TRBJ2-7
V gene: TRBV6-2/TRBV6-3
D gene: TRBD2
CDR3 protein: CASTPPLAGAYEQYF
CDR3 DNA: TGTGCCAGCACCCCTCCCCTAGCGGGGGCCTACGAGCAGTACTTC